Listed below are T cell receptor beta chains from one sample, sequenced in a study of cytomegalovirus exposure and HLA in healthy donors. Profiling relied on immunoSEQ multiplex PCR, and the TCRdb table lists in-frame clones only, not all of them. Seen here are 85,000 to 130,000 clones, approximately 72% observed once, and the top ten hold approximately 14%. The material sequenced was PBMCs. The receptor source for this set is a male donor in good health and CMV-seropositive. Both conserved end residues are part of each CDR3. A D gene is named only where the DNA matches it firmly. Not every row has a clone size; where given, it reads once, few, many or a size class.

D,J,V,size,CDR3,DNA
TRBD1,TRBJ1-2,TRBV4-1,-,CASSHTGQGAPYGYTF,TGCGCCAGCAGCCATACAGGACAGGGGGCTCCATATGGCTACACCTTC
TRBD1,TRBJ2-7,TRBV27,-,CASSAPRGRPYEQYF,TGTGCCAGCAGCGCCCCCAGGGGGCGCCCCTACGAGCAGTACTTC
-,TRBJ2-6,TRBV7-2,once,CASSGTGSGANVLTF,TGTGCCAGCAGCGGTACAGGGTCTGGGGCCAACGTCCTGACTTTC
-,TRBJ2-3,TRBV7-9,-,CASSLDGGSTDTQYF,TGTGCCAGCAGCTTAGACGGGGGAAGCACAGATACGCAGTATTTT
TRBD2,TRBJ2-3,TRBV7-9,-,CASSLIRDYRTDTQYF,TGTGCCAGCAGCTTAATCCGGGACTATCGCACAGATACGCAGTATTTT
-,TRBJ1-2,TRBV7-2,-,CASSLASQGRDGYTF,TGTGCCAGCAGCTTAGCATCACAGGGTAGGGATGGCTACACCTTC
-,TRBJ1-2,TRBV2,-,CASSEASGYTF,TGTGCCAGCAGTGAAGCTAGCGGCTACACCTTC
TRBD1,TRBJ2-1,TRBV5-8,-,CASSRDRGGSYNEQFF,TGTGCCAGCAGCCGGGACAGGGGTGGGTCCTACAATGAGCAGTTCTTC
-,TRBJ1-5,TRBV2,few,CASSETQTADNQPQHF,TGTGCCAGCAGTGAAACACAGACAGCAGACAATCAGCCCCAGCATTTT
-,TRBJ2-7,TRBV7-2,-,CASSKTRLAYEQYF,TGTGCCAGCAGCAAGACAAGGCTGGCCTACGAGCAGTACTTC
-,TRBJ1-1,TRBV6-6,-,CASSYLNSGDTEAFF,TGTGCCAGCAGTTACCTCAATTCGGGTGACACTGAAGCTTTCTTT
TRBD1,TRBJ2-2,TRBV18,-,CASSPRGHENTGELFF,TGTGCCAGCTCACCTAGGGGGCATGAGAACACCGGGGAGCTGTTTTTT
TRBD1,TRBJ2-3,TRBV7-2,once,CASRRTGNGRSTDTQYF,TGTGCCAGCAGACGGACAGGGAACGGCCGCAGCACAGATACGCAGTATTTT
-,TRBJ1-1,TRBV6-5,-,CASSPRPTLNTEAFF,TGTGCCAGCAGTCCCAGGCCCACCCTGAACACTGAAGCTTTCTTT
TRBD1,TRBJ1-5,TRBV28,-,CASSRGDRVQPQHF,TGTGCCAGCAGCCGGGGGGACAGGGTTCAGCCCCAGCATTTT
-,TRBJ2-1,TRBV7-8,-,CASSLGGGGGNNEQFF,TGTGCCAGCAGCTTGGGTGGGGGCGGGGGAAACAATGAGCAGTTCTTC
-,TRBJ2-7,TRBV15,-,CATSRGSGRTYEQYF,TGTGCCACCAGCAGAGGTTCGGGGAGAACCTACGAGCAGTACTTC
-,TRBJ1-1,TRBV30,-,CAWSDTNTEAFF,TGTGCCTGGAGTGACACGAACACTGAAGCTTTCTTT
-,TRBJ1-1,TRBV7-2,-,CASSLSGNTEAFF,TGTGCCAGCAGCTTGAGCGGGAACACTGAAGCTTTCTTT
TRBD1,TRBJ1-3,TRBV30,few,CAWSVRFGQGPRFSGNTIYF,TGTGCCTGGAGTGTAAGGTTTGGACAGGGGCCCAGATTCTCTGGAAACACCATATATTTT
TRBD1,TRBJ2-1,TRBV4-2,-,CASSQDRFGRTGGNNEQFF,TGTGCCAGCAGCCAAGATCGTTTCGGTAGGACAGGGGGAAACAATGAGCAGTTCTTC
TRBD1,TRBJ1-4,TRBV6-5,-,CASSYEQGQDEKLFF,TGTGCCAGCAGTTACGAACAGGGGCAGGATGAAAAACTGTTTTTT
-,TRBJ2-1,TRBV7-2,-,CASIATGTLGEQFF,TGTGCCAGCATCGCCACAGGGACCCTAGGTGAGCAGTTCTTC
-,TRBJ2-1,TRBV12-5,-,CASGPGQISYNEQFF,TGCGCTAGTGGTCCCGGACAGATTTCTTACAATGAGCAGTTCTTC
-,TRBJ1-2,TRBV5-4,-,CASSWGGREEGYTF,TGTGCCAGCAGCTGGGGGGGCAGGGAGGAAGGCTACACCTTC
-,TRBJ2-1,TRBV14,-,CASSQVGRLPYNEQFF,TGTGCCAGCAGCCAAGTCGGCAGGTTACCCTACAATGAGCAGTTCTTC
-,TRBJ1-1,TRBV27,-,CASSLYSWTEAFF,TGTGCCAGCAGTTTATATAGTTGGACTGAAGCTTTCTTT
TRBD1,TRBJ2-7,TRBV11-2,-,CASSLRGGAYEQYF,TGTGCCAGCAGCCTTCGAGGGGGCGCCTACGAGCAGTACTTC
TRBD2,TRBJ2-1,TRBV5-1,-,CASSLTSGGSSSYNEQFF,TGCGCCAGCAGCTTGACTAGCGGGGGGTCTAGCTCCTACAATGAGCAGTTCTTC
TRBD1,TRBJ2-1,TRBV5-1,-,CASSLAPQGAHNNEQFF,TGCGCCAGCAGCTTGGCACCACAGGGGGCGCACAACAATGAGCAGTTCTTC
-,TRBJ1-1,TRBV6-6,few,CASSFRTEEAFF,TGTGCCAGCAGTTTTAGGACAGAAGAAGCTTTCTTT
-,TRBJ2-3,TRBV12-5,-,CASGLDLQGGDTQYF,TGTGCTAGTGGTTTGGACCTCCAGGGGGGAGATACGCAGTATTTT
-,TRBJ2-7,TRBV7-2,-,CASSSPGGSYEQYF,TGTGCCAGCAGCTCACCTGGGGGGTCCTACGAGCAGTACTTC
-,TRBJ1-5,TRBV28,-,CASSPAAEQPQHF,TGTGCCAGCAGTCCCGCGGCCGAACAGCCCCAGCATTTT
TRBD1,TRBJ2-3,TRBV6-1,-,CASSEAGDSLSQYF,TGTGCCAGCAGTGAAGCTGGGGACAGTCTGTCGCAGTATTTT
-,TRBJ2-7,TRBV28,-,CASSSPWVPGYEQYF,TGTGCCAGCAGCTCCCCCTGGGTTCCGGGCTACGAGCAGTACTTC
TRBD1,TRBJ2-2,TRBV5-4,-,CASSLPGQFTGELFF,TGTGCCAGCAGCTTACCGGGACAGTTCACCGGGGAGCTGTTTTTT
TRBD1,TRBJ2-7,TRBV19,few,CASSQTGAGYEQYF,TGTGCCAGTAGCCAGACAGGGGCAGGATACGAGCAGTACTTC
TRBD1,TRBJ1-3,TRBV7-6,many,CASSATQGHGNTIYF,TGTGCCAGCAGCGCGACACAGGGGCATGGAAACACCATATATTTT
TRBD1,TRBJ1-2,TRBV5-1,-,CASSLGRGAGTANYGYTF,TGCGCCAGCAGCTTAGGTAGGGGCGCCGGGACAGCTAACTATGGCTACACCTTC
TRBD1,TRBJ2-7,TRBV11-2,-,CASSSNPGQVYEQYF,TGTGCCAGCAGCTCCAACCCGGGACAGGTCTACGAGCAGTACTTC
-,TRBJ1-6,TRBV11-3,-,CASSLGLLHGSPLHF,TGTGCCAGCAGCTTAGGGCTCCTGCATGGTTCACCCCTCCACTTT
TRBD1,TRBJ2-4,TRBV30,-,CAWSEGTGGVKNIQYF,TGTGCCTGGAGTGAGGGGACAGGGGGGGTCAAAAACATTCAGTACTTC
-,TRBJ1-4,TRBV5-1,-,CASSFDASEKLFF,TGCGCCAGCAGCTTTGATGCGTCTGAAAAACTGTTTTTT
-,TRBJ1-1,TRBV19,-,CASTELPPMNTEAFF,TGTGCCAGTACGGAGCTCCCACCCATGAACACTGAAGCTTTCTTT
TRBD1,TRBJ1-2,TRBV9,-,CASSPGTEKYGYTF,TGTGCCAGCAGCCCCGGGACAGAGAAATATGGCTACACCTTC
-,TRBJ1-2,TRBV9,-,CASSVAYGRPPTGGYGYTF,TGTGCCAGCAGCGTAGCTTATGGGAGACCACCGACCGGGGGCTATGGCTACACCTTC
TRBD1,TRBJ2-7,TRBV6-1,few,CASLTGGYEQYF,TGTGCCAGCTTGACAGGGGGCTACGAGCAGTACTTC
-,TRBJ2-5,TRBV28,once,CASSSVVGTQYF,TGTGCCAGCAGTTCAGTGGTTGGGACCCAGTACTTC
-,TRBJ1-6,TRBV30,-,CAWSGGVVGRPLHF,TGTGCCTGGAGCGGGGGGGTAGTGGGGAGACCCCTCCACTTT
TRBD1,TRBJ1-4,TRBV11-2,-,CASKSSGGREKLFF,TGTGCCAGCAAGTCGTCAGGGGGGCGAGAAAAACTGTTTTTT
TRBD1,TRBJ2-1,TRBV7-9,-,CASSLEAQGARDEQFF,TGTGCCAGCAGCTTAGAGGCACAGGGGGCGCGGGATGAGCAGTTCTTC
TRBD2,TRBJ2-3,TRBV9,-,CASSVAGGSTDTQYF,TGTGCCAGCAGCGTAGCGGGGGGGAGCACAGATACGCAGTATTTT
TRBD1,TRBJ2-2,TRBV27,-,CASSQQGAGTGELFF,TGTGCCAGCAGCCAACAGGGGGCTGGCACCGGGGAGCTGTTTTTT
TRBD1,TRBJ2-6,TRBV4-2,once,CASSQSTGLRSGANVLTF,TGTGCCAGCAGCCAATCGACAGGGCTGAGATCTGGGGCCAACGTCCTGACTTTC
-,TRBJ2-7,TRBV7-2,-,CASSQVQRGPYEQYF,TGTGCCAGCAGCCAAGTGCAGAGAGGCCCCTACGAGCAGTACTTC
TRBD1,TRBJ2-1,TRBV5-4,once,CASSSTTGASYNEQFF,TGTGCCAGCAGCTCTACCACAGGGGCCTCCTACAATGAGCAGTTCTTC
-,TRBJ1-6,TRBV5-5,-,CASSSRVGEGSPLHF,TGTGCCAGCAGCTCCCGGGTGGGCGAGGGTTCACCCCTCCACTTT
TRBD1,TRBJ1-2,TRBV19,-,CASRQGSGLYGYTF,TGTGCCAGTCGACAGGGATCTGGCCTATATGGCTACACCTTC
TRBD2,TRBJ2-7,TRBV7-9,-,CASSSSRGGRGEQYF,TGTGCCAGCAGCTCATCACGCGGGGGGCGTGGCGAGCAGTACTTC